This T cell receptor beta chain was identified in a study of T cell responses to AZD1222 COVID-19 vaccine. Study results and limitations: Sampling captured repertoires only after the peak T cell response. White British donors predominated, females outnumbered males, and clonal diversity was possibly underestimated. Close to half of all spike-specific TCRs reportedly target regions of the variants that are unmutated. Recipients of two AZD1222 doses showed rising Spike-specific TCR breadth and depth.

This CDR3 has 17 amino acids. With 6 bases clipped from V and 4 bases from J, the junction kept 14 bases outside the gene matches. From germline, CDR1 is SNHLY and CDR2 FYNNEI. A note on this clone: Its target is unknown.

The repertoire was sequenced with immunoSEQ multiplex PCR; TCRdb's copy has only in-frame clones and lacks some. The sample lists approximately 150,000 clones; approximately 89% were seen once. Here the sequenced sample was peripheral blood, taken 28 days after the second AZD1222 dose. This clonotype was sampled from an adult who received the AZD1222 COVID-19 vaccine. This sequence joins TRBV2 and TRBJ1-3; 8 nucleotides line up with TRBD1. CDR3 amino acids: CASRVSLDRVVGNTIYF. CDR3 DNA: TGTGCCAGCAGAGTCAGCTTGGACAGGGTAGTAGGAAACACCATATATTTT.